This T cell receptor (beta chain) was recovered during a study of molecular identifiers for immune sequencing clone quantification. Overall study results and limits: In CMV-specific effectors, clones above 20 copies held over 97% of molecules; naive, under 1%.

This clonotype occurred many times. The antigen remains undetermined. Preparation of the bulk TCR libraries relied on previously described methods and listed TCR primers. One entry per CDR3 protein, called by TCRdb with MiXCR from the PCR reads. The sample consists of about 630,000 distinct CDR3 sequences, about 25% of them appearing once. Per germline, CDR1 SEHNR and CDR2 FQNEAQ (reference sequence). This CDR3 has 15 residues. Trimming shortened V by 3 bases and J by 2 bases, and 14 bases separated the two germline ends. This clonotype was obtained from a human donor in good health. Some libraries in this study had Jurkat cell RNA spiked in. Input material: naive CD8+ T cells from blood, with Jurkat cell RNA spiked in. Stated subset: FACS-sorted CD8+CD4-CCR7+CD45RA+ naive T cells. V usage is TRBV7-9 and J usage is TRBJ2-7; possible D gene TRBD1, 7 bases. This CDR3 is CASSFPRGTAYEQYF. The DNA of the CDR3 is TGTGCCAGCAGCTTCCCTCGGGGGACAGCCTACGAGCAGTACTTC.